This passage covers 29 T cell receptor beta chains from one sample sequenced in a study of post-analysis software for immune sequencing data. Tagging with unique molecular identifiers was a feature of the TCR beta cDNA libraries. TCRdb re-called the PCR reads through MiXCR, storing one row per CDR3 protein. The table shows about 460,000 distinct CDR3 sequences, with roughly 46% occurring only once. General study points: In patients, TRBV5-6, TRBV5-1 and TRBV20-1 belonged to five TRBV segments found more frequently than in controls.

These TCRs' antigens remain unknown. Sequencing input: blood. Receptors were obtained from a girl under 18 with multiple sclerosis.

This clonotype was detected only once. The CDR3 nucleotides read TGTGCCAGCAGTCCCGGGTCAGGAATTCCCTACGAGCAGTACTTC. It translates to CASSPGSGIPYEQYF. The gene calls are TRBV12-3 or TRBV12-4 and TRBJ2-7; no reliable D call. V was shortened by 5 bases and J by 2 bases, with 16 bases between the two germline ends. The length of the CDR3 is 15 residues.

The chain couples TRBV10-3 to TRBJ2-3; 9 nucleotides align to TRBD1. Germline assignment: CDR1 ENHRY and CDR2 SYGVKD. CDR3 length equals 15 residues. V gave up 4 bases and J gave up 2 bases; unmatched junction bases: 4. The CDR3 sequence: CAISGRDRDTDTQYF. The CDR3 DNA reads TGTGCCATCAGTGGTCGGGACAGGGACACAGATACGCAGTATTTT.

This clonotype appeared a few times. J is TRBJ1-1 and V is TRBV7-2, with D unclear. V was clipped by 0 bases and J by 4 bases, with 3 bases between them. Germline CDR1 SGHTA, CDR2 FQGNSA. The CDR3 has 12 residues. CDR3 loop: CASSLASTEAFF. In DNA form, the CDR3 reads TGTGCCAGCAGCTTAGCCAGCACTGAAGCTTTCTTT. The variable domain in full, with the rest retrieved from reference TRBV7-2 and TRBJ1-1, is GAGVSQSPSNKVTEKGKDVELRCDPISGHTALYWYRQSLGQGLEFLIYFQGNSAPDKSGLPSDRFSAERTGGSVSTLTIQRTQQEDSAVYLCASSLASTEAFFGQGTRLTVV.

The CDR3 protein is CASNPGTSGIYEQYF. CDR3 DNA sequence: TGCGCCAGCAATCCCGGGACTAGCGGGATATACGAGCAGTACTTC. The genes are TRBV5-1 and TRBJ2-5, with 13 bases that match TRBD2. The DNA end is more similar to TRBJ2-7, so the J call may be wrong. This CDR3 has 15 residues. CDR1 and CDR2 from the germline V gene are SGHRS and YFSETQ.

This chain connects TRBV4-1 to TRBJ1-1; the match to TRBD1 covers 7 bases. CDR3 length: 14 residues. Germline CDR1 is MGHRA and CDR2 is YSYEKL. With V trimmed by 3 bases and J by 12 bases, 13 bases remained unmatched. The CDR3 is CASSQGVGTVKSFF. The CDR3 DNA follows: TGCGCCAGCAGCCAGGGGGTAGGGACAGTGAAATCTTTCTTT.

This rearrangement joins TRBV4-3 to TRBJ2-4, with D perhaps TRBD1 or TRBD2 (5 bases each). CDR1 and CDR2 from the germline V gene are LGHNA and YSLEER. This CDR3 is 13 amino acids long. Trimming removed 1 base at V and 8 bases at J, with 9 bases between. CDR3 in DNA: TGCGCCAGCAGCCAAGTCCGAGGGGACATTCAGTACTTC. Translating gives CASSQVRGDIQYF.

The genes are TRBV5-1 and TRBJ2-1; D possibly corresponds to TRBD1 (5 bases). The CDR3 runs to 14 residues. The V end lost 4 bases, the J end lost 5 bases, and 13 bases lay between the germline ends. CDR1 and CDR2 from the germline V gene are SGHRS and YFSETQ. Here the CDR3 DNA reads TGCGCCAGCAGCCCCTCTCAGGGCCACAATGAGCAGTTCTTC. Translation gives CASSPSQGHNEQFF. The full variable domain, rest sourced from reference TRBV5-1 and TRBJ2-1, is KAGVTQTPRYLIKTRGQQVTLSCSPISGHRSVSWYQQTPGQGLQFLFEYFSETQRNKGNFPGRFSGRQFSNSRSEMNVSTLELGDSALYLCASSPSQGHNEQFFGPGTRLTVL.

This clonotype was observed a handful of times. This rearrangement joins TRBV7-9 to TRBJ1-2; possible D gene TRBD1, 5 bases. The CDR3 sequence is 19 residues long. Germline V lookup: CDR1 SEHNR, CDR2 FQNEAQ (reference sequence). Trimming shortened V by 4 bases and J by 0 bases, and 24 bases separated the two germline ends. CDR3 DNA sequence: TGTGCCAGCAGCTCCCTTGACGGGGCAGGTTCACCCGCTAACTATGGCTACACCTTC. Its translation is CASSSLDGAGSPANYGYTF.

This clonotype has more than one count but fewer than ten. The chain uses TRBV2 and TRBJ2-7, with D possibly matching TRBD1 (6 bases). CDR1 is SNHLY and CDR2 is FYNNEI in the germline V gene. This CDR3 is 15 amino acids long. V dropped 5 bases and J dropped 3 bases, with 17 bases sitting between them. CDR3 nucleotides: TGTGCCAGCAGTATTACAGGGAAAACGAACTACGAGCAGTACTTC. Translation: CASSITGKTNYEQYF.

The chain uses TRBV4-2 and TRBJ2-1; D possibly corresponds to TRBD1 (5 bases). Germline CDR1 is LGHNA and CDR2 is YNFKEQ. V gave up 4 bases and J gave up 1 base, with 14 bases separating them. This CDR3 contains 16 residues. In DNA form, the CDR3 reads TGTGCCAGCAGCCTAACCGACAGATTGTCCTACAATGAGCAGTTCTTC. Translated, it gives CASSLTDRLSYNEQFF.

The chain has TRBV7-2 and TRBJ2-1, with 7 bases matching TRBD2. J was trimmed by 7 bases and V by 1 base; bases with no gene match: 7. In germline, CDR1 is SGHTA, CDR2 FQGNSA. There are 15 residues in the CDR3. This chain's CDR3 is CASSLGASGGNEQFF. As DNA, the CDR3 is TGTGCCAGCAGCTTAGGGGCTAGCGGAGGGAATGAGCAGTTCTTC.

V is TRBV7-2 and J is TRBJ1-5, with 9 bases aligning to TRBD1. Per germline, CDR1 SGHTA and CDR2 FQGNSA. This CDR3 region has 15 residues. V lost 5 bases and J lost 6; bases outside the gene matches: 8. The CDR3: CASSEQGAVGQPQHF. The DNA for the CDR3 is TGTGCCAGCAGCGAACAGGGGGCGGTGGGTCAGCCCCAGCATTTT.

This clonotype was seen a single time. For the CDR3, the DNA is TGTGCCAGCAGCCAAGAAGGGGGGACTAACTTTTACAATGAGCAGTTCTTC. It is translated as CASSQEGGTNFYNEQFF. The chain carries TRBV4-2 and TRBJ2-1, with D possibly TRBD2 on 7 matching bases. This CDR3 region has 17 residues. Trimming pared 0 bases from V and 4 bases from J, leaving 16 bases between. Germline CDR1 reads LGHNA; CDR2 reads YNFKEQ.

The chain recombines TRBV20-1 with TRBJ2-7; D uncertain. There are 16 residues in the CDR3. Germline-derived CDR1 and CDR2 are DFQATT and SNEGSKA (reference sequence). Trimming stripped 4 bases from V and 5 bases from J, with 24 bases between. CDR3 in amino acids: CSAMQTPNARKHEQYF. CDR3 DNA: TGCAGTGCTATGCAAACACCTAACGCCCGGAAACACGAGCAGTACTTC.

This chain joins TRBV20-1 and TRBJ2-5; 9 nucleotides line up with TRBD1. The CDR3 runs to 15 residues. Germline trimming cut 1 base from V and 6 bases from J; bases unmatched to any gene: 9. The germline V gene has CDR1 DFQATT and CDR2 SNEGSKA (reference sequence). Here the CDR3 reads CSARVGDRAVQTQYF. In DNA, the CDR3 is TGCAGTGCTAGAGTTGGGGACAGGGCGGTACAGACCCAGTACTTC.

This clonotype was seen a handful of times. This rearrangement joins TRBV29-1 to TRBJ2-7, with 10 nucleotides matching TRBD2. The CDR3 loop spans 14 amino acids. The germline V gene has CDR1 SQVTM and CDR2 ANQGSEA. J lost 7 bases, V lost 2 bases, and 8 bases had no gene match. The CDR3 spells CSVEKAGGPNEQYF. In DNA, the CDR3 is TGCAGCGTTGAAAAAGCGGGAGGGCCTAATGAGCAGTACTTC.

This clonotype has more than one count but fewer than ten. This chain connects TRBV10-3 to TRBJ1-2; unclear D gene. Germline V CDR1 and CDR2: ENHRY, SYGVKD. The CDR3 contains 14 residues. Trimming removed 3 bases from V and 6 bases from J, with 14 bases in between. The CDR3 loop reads CAISDQAGRDGYTF. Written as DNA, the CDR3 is TGTGCCATCAGTGATCAGGCGGGAAGGGATGGCTACACCTTC.

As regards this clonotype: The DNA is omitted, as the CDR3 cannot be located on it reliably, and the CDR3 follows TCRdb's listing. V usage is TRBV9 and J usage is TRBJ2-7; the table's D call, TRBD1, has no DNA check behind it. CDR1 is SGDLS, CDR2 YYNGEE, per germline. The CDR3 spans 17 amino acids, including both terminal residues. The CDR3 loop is CASSVVPSFGPGETQYF.

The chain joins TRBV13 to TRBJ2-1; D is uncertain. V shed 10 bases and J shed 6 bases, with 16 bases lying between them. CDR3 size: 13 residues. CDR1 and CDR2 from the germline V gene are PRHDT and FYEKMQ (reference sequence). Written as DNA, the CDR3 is TGTGCCAACAATTCCCTGGACGCCAATGAGCAGTTCTTC. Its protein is CANNSLDANEQFF.

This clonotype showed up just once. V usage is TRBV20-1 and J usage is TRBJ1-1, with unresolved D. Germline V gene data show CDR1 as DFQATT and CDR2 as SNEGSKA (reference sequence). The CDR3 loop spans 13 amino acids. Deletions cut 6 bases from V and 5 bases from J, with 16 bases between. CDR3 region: CSAKTPFETEAFF. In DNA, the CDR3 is TGCAGTGCCAAGACCCCCTTTGAGACTGAAGCTTTCTTT.

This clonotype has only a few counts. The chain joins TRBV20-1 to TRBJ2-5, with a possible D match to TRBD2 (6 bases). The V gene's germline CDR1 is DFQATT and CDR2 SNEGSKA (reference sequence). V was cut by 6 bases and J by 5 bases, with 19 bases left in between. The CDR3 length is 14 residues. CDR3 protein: CSAFGAAGWETQYF. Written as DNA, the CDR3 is TGCAGTGCCTTCGGGGCGGCGGGATGGGAGACCCAGTACTTC.

The CDR3 protein is CASSLGLAGMTDTQYF. The CDR3 DNA sequence: TGCGCCAGCAGCCTGGGATTAGCGGGAATGACAGATACGCAGTATTTT. The chain links TRBV5-1 to TRBJ2-3, with 8 bases that match TRBD2. The J segment lost 3 bases and the V segment lost 4 bases, leaving 10 bases of the junction unmatched. This CDR3 spans 16 amino acids. The germline gives CDR1 SGHRS, CDR2 YFSETQ.

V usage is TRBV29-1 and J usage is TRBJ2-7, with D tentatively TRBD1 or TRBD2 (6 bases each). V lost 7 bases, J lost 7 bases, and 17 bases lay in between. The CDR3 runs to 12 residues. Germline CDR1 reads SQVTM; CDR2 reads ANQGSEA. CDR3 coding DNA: TGCAGCGCCGGGACTTCCGACAGGGAGCAGTACTTC. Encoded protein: CSAGTSDREQYF.

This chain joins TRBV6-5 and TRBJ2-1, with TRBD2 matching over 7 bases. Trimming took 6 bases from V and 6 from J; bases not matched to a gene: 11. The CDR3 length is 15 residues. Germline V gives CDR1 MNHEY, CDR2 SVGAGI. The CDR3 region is CASRTERDVLNEQFF. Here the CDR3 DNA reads TGTGCCAGCAGAACCGAGCGGGACGTTCTCAATGAGCAGTTCTTC.

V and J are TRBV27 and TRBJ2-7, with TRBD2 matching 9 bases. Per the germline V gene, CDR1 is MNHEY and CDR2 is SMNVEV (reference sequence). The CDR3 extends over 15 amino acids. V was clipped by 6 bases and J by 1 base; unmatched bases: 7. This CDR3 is CASSNSGSGSYEQYF. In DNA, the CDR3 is TGTGCCAGCAGCAATAGCGGGAGTGGGTCCTACGAGCAGTACTTC.

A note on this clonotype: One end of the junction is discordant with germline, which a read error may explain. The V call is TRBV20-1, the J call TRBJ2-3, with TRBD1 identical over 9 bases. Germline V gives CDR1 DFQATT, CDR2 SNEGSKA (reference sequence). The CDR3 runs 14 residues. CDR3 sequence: CSARSGQGTDTRYF. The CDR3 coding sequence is TGCAGTGCTAGATCGGGACAGGGCACAGATACGCGGTATTTT.

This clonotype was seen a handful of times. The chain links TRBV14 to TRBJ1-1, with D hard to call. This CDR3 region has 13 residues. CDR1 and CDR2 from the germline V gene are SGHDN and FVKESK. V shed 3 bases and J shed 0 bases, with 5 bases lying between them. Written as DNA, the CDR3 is TGTGCCAGCAGCCAGTGGATGAACACTGAAGCTTTCTTT. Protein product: CASSQWMNTEAFF.

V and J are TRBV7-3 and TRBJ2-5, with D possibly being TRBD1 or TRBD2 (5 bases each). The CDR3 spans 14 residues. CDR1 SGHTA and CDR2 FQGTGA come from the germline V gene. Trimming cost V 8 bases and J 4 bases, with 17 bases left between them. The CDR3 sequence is CASGPGRGVETQYF. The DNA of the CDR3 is TGTGCCAGCGGACCGGGGCGCGGAGTAGAGACCCAGTACTTC.

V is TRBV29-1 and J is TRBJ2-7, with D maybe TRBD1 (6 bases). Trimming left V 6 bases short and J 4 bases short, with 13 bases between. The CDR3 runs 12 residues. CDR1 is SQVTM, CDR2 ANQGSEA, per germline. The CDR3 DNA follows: TGCAGCGTCGGGACAAGAGCTTACGAGCAGTACTTC. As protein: CSVGTRAYEQYF.